This is a list of T cell receptor beta chains from one sample in a study of cytomegalovirus exposure and HLA in healthy donors. TCRdb keeps only in-frame clones here, not all; method: immunoSEQ multiplex PCR. Of roughly 90,000 clones in the sample, about 94% were seen once. Sequencing was performed on PBMCs. The receptors were sampled from a woman under 40 in good health and CMV-seropositive. Both conserved end residues are part of each CDR3. A D gene is named only where the DNA matches it firmly. Not all rows give a size; the values are once, few, many and, for expanded clones, a class.

abundance: .
j_gene: TRBJ2-3
d_gene: .
v_gene: TRBV29-1
CDR3aa: CSVVGGVGFGIDTQYF
CDR3nt: TGCAGCGTTGTCGGGGGAGTGGGGTTCGGAATAGATACGCAGTATTTT

abundance: .
j_gene: TRBJ2-7
d_gene: TRBD1
v_gene: TRBV19
CDR3aa: CASRPGQGSYEQYF
CDR3nt: TGTGCCAGTAGACCGGGACAGGGATCCTACGAGCAGTACTTC

abundance: once
j_gene: TRBJ1-5
d_gene: .
v_gene: TRBV19
CDR3aa: CASKVRIAPTTIGNQPQHF
CDR3nt: TGTGCCAGTAAGGTGAGGATCGCACCGACGACTATAGGCAATCAGCCCCAGCATTTT

abundance: .
j_gene: TRBJ2-1
d_gene: .
v_gene: TRBV2
CDR3aa: CASRGDFSYNEQFF
CDR3nt: TGTGCCAGCAGAGGGGACTTCTCCTACAATGAGCAGTTCTTC

abundance: .
j_gene: TRBJ2-3
d_gene: .
v_gene: TRBV27
CDR3aa: CASSFDRRRNTDTQYF
CDR3nt: TGTGCCAGCAGTTTCGACAGGAGGCGGAACACAGATACGCAGTATTTT

abundance: .
j_gene: TRBJ2-7
d_gene: .
v_gene: TRBV7-6
CDR3aa: CASHGNHEQYF
CDR3nt: TGTGCCAGCCACGGGAACCACGAGCAGTACTTC

abundance: .
j_gene: TRBJ2-1
d_gene: TRBD2
v_gene: TRBV7-9
CDR3aa: CASSFGGSGRYSGEQFF
CDR3nt: TGTGCCAGCAGCTTCGGCGGTAGCGGGAGATATTCGGGTGAGCAGTTCTTC

abundance: .
j_gene: TRBJ1-1
d_gene: TRBD1
v_gene: TRBV6-5
CDR3aa: CASSYSHRGLLAEAFF
CDR3nt: TGTGCCAGCAGTTACTCACACAGGGGGCTCTTGGCTGAAGCTTTCTTT

abundance: many
j_gene: TRBJ2-1
d_gene: TRBD2
v_gene: TRBV11-2
CDR3aa: CASSRSSGNNEQFF
CDR3nt: TGTGCCAGCAGCCGGTCTAGCGGGAACAATGAGCAGTTCTTC

abundance: .
j_gene: TRBJ2-7
d_gene: .
v_gene: TRBV5-6
CDR3aa: CASSLEGRGRKYEQYF
CDR3nt: TGTGCCAGCAGCTTGGAGGGCAGGGGGAGGAAATACGAGCAGTACTTC

abundance: .
j_gene: TRBJ2-1
d_gene: TRBD1
v_gene: TRBV28
CDR3aa: CASSLLAGTGALEFF
CDR3nt: TGTGCCAGCAGTTTACTCGCCGGGACAGGGGCCCTTGAGTTCTTC